A single sample gave rise to the 14 T cell receptor beta chains below, sequenced in a study of cytotoxic CD8 clonotypes in ibrutinib-treated CLL. Assay used: immunoSEQ multiplex PCR; TCRdb lists only in-frame clones, some missing. The table shows approximately 48,000 clones, with approximately 50% occurring only once. The sequences come from PBMCs, collected after 12 months of ibrutinib treatment. These receptors were taken from a human donor with chronic lymphocytic leukemia.

This chain links TRBV19 with TRBJ2-5, with TRBD2 matching over 7 bases. CDR1 LNHDA and CDR2 SQIVND come from the germline V gene (reference sequence). Trimming at V came to 3 bases and at J to 2 bases, leaving 9 bases not matched to a gene. CDR3 size: 16 residues. The CDR3, as DNA: TGTGCCAGTAGTATCAGAGGGAGGGTCGGACAAGAGACCCAGTACTTC. Amino acid sequence: CASSIRGRVGQETQYF.

CDR3 region: CSVEDYEQYF. DNA of the CDR3: TGCAGCGTTGAGGACTACGAGCAGTACTTC. The chain is built from TRBV29-1 and TRBJ2-7; D unresolved. Between the trimmed V and J ends, which lost 3 bases and 3 bases, there was a span of 3 bases. In germline, CDR1 is SQVTM, CDR2 ANQGSEA. The CDR3 contains 10 residues.

The V call is TRBV5-1, the J call TRBJ1-2; 8 bases agree with TRBD1. The CDR3 length is 14 residues. The junction had 5 bases not matched to a gene; V was cut back by 2 bases and J by 5 bases. Per the germline V gene, CDR1 is SGHRS and CDR2 is YFSETQ. Here the CDR3 reads CASSFSGTGYGYTF. The CDR3 nucleotides read TGCGCCAGCAGCTTTTCCGGGACAGGTTATGGCTACACCTTC.

The chain recombines TRBV29-1 with TRBJ2-3; 8 nucleotides align to TRBD2. Germline CDR1 reads SQVTM; CDR2 reads ANQGSEA. CDR3 size: 13 residues. CDR3 sequence (DNA): TGCAGTAGCGGGGTTGATTACACAGATACGCAGTATTTT. Translated, it gives CSSGVDYTDTQYF.

The chain carries TRBV5-1 and TRBJ1-6; no firm D call. V was trimmed by 5 bases and J by 6 bases, leaving 9 bases between them. The CDR3 is 13 amino acids. Germline V gives CDR1 SGHRS, CDR2 YFSETQ. This CDR3 is CASRTQTNSPLHF. The CDR3 nucleotides are TGCGCCAGCAGGACCCAGACTAATTCACCCCTCCACTTT.

The J gene is TRBJ2-7, the V gene TRBV28, with 7 bases matching TRBD2. Germline values: CDR1 MDHEN, CDR2 SYDVKM. The V segment lost 7 bases and the J segment 0 bases; nucleotides outside the gene matches: 3. The CDR3 totals 13 residues. CDR3 region: CASKRGNSYEQYF. The CDR3, as DNA: TGTGCCAGCAAGCGGGGCAACTCCTACGAGCAGTACTTC.

The chain recombines TRBV11-2 with TRBJ2-7, with a weak D call TRBD2 (5 bases). The CDR3 extends over 14 amino acids. Germline CDR1 reads SGHAT; CDR2 reads FQNNGV. Trimming cost V 0 bases and J 1 base, with 7 bases left between them. The CDR3 reads CASSLDEGSYEQYF. In DNA, the CDR3 is TGTGCCAGCAGCTTAGATGAGGGTTCCTACGAGCAGTACTTC.

This chain links TRBV5-1 with TRBJ2-7; D gene ambiguous. The CDR3 has 13 amino acids. CDR1 and CDR2 from the germline V gene are SGHRS and YFSETQ. With 4 bases removed from V and 1 base from J, the gap between germline ends came to 9 bases. The DNA of the CDR3 is TGCGCCAGCAGCCCGGAGTTTTCCTACGAGCAGTACTTC. It specifies CASSPEFSYEQYF.

This clone was picked up one time. This sequence joins TRBV28 and TRBJ1-6, with TRBD1 as a possible D gene (6 bases). Germline-derived CDR1 and CDR2 are MDHEN and SYDVKM. V was clipped by 5 bases and J by 9 bases, with 14 bases between them. The CDR3 runs to 14 residues. The CDR3 region has the DNA TGTGCCAGCAGTCAAATACAGGGTTTTTCACCCCTCCACTTT. Its protein product is CASSQIQGFSPLHF.

The chain combines TRBV5-6 with TRBJ1-2, with D possibly matching TRBD1 (6 bases). V lost 4 bases and J lost 0, with 7 bases in between. There are 13 residues in the CDR3. The germline V gene has CDR1 SGHDT and CDR2 YYEEEE. CDR3 sequence: CASSRTANYGYTF. CDR3 DNA: TGTGCCAGCAGCAGGACAGCTAACTATGGCTACACCTTC.

V is TRBV10-3 and J is TRBJ2-7; 9 nucleotides match TRBD2. V shed 3 bases, J shed 6 bases, and the junction held 6 bases outside the gene matches. CDR1 ENHRY and CDR2 SYGVKD come from the germline V gene. There are 14 residues in the CDR3. CDR3 DNA: TGTGCCATCAGTGACATAGCGGGAGCTCCCGAGCAGTACTTC. Its translation: CAISDIAGAPEQYF.

A note on this clone: The same CDR3 can be traced to other DNA sequences in this sample. The chain combines TRBV18 with TRBJ1-5; D unclear. Trimming removed 2 bases at V and 4 bases at J, with 9 bases between. The CDR3 length is 14 residues. Germline loops: CDR1 KGHSH, CDR2 LQKENI. CDR3 residues: CASSPGQPNQPQHF. The CDR3, as DNA: TGTGCCAGCTCACCAGGGCAGCCGAATCAGCCCCAGCATTTT.

This clone was recorded only once. V usage is TRBV29-1 and J usage is TRBJ2-5, with D possibly being TRBD1 (6 bases). V was cut by 6 bases and J by 5 bases, with 19 bases left in between. This CDR3 has 14 amino acids. In germline, CDR1 is SQVTM, CDR2 ANQGSEA. This CDR3 reads CSVFPQGMGETQYF. As DNA, the CDR3 is TGCAGCGTCTTCCCCCAGGGGATGGGGGAGACCCAGTACTTC.

V usage is TRBV19 and J usage is TRBJ1-1; no reliable D call. CDR1 and CDR2 from the germline V gene are LNHDA and SQIVND (reference sequence). The germline V and J ends were trimmed by 7 bases and 3 bases, with 15 bases remaining between them. This CDR3 region has 14 residues. CDR3 in amino acids: CASIRSYQDTEAFF. CDR3 bases: TGTGCCAGTATTAGGTCCTATCAGGACACTGAAGCTTTCTTT.